These 6 T cell receptor beta chains came from one sample sequenced in a study of Ad26.COV2.S vaccination and SARS-CoV-2 variants (dated by TCRdb to about 2021). Library preparation was by the immunoSEQ multiplex PCR assay. In its TCRdb copy, this immuneACCESS table keeps in-frame sequences only and misses some clones. Where compared with another copy, unresolved V genes explain less than half of these, and the others have no known cause. Recorded for this sample are around 250,000 clones; 87% of them occurred a single time. The ten largest make up about 3.5% of the sample. The sample's treatment or condition label is to be understood as: 19 received Ad26.COV2.S at low or high dose, single or two shots; about 5 received placebo; per-sample allocation not given. Repertoires of vaccine and placebo recipients were sequenced from samples collected on day 63 after the first injection. The sequenced sample was peripheral blood, obtained in a trial of Ad26.COV2.S vaccine versus placebo. The receptors stem from a person aged 18-60 years who received the Ad26.COV2.S COVID-19 vaccine or a placebo.

The genes are TRBV27 and TRBJ2-5, with 11 bases fitting TRBD2. Germline CDR1 is MNHEY and CDR2 is SMNVEV (reference sequence). This CDR3 comprises 13 residues. The V gene end was trimmed by 6 bases and the J gene end by 13 bases; junction bases not matched to a gene: 10. CDR3 amino acids: CASSQLAGARSYF. CDR3 DNA: TGTGCCAGCAGCCAACTAGCGGGGGCCCGGTCGTACTTC.

The chain is built from TRBV5-1 and TRBJ2-3; D gene ambiguous. This CDR3 is 13 amino acids long. Germline V gene lookup returns CDR1 SGHRS and CDR2 YFSETQ. Trimming pared 5 bases from V and 6 bases from J, leaving 13 bases between. CDR3: CASSRYPGDTQYF. CDR3 nucleotide sequence: TGCGCCAGCAGTCGATACCCCGGGGATACGCAGTATTTT.

The chain uses TRBV5-1 and TRBJ2-3; 8 bases line up with TRBD1. Germline V gives CDR1 SGHRS, CDR2 YFSETQ. J lost 4 bases, V lost 3 bases, and 7 bases had no gene match. The CDR3 is made up of 15 amino acids. In nucleotides, the CDR3 is TGCGCCAGCAGCTCCGGGACAGGTTGGCCAGATACGCAGTATTTT. Encoded protein: CASSSGTGWPDTQYF.

V usage is TRBV7-3 and J usage is TRBJ1-2; 11 nucleotides align to TRBD1. CDR3 length equals 14 residues. V dropped 4 bases and J dropped 7; count of bases not matched to a gene: 5. Germline assignment: CDR1 SGHTA and CDR2 FQGTGA. CDR3 region: CASSSTGTGGGYTF. In DNA, the CDR3 is TGTGCCAGCAGCTCTACCGGGACAGGGGGTGGCTACACCTTC.

V usage is TRBV4-1 and J usage is TRBJ2-3; TRBD2 matches at 10 bases. CDR1 is MGHRA, CDR2 YSYEKL, per germline. After removal of 1 base from V and 4 bases from J, the junction contained 5 bases not matched to a gene. This CDR3 contains 16 residues. The CDR3 reads CASSQVGLAVADTQYF. In DNA form, the CDR3 reads TGCGCCAGCAGCCAAGTCGGACTAGCGGTGGCAGATACGCAGTATTTT.

V and J are TRBV7-6 and TRBJ2-2, with no clear D. V lost 5 bases and J 2 bases, leaving 15 bases between the germline ends. The length of the CDR3 is 16 residues. Germline CDR1 is SGHVS and CDR2 is FNYEAQ. The CDR3 protein is CASSPTLPSNTGELFF. The CDR3 bases are TGTGCCAGCAGCCCCACGCTCCCGTCTAACACCGGGGAGCTGTTTTTT.